This T cell receptor beta chain was sequenced in a study of blood T cell repertoires in COVID-19. Study overall: Samples of COVID-19 (acute and convalescent) were obtained from the United States, Italy and Spain.

Clones were read by immunoSEQ multiplex PCR, and TCRdb kept only the in-frame ones, dropping some. The data show over 150,000 clones, 87% seen once. Enrolled through a virtual design, the participants were between 18 and 89 years of age and came from about two dozen US areas. Cohorts were assigned according to the clinical history that participants reported. What the recovered Cohort 3 donors had was two negative PCRs, clearance, or symptom resolution. The CDR3 spans 17 residues. V shed 4 bases, J shed 4 bases, and the junction held 6 bases outside the gene matches. Germline loops: CDR1 LGHDT, CDR2 YNNKEL (reference sequence).

The TCR sequence derives from a woman aged 25 to 39 who had recovered from COVID-19. The sequencing input was PBMCs or T cells enriched from blood (not recorded which). The chain employs TRBV3-1 (or the pseudogene TRBV3-2) and TRBJ2-2; 13 bases align to TRBD2. The CDR3 spells CASSLHRTSGSTGELFF. As DNA, the CDR3 is TGTGCCAGCAGCCTCCATCGGACTAGCGGGAGCACCGGGGAGCTGTTTTTT.